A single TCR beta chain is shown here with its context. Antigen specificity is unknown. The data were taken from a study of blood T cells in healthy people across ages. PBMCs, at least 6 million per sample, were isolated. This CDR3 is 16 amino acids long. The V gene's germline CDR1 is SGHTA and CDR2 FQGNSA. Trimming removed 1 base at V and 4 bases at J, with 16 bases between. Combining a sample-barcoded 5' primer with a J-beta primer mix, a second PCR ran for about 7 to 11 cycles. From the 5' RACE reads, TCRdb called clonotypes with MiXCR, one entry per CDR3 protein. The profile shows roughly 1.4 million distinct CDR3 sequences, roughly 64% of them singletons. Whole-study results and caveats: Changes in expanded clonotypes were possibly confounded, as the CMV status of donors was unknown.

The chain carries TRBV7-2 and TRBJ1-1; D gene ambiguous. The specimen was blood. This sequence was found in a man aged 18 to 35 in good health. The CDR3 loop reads CASSLEEGLRVTEAFF. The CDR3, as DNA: TGTGCCAGCAGCTTAGAGGAGGGCTTAAGGGTCACTGAAGCTTTCTTT.